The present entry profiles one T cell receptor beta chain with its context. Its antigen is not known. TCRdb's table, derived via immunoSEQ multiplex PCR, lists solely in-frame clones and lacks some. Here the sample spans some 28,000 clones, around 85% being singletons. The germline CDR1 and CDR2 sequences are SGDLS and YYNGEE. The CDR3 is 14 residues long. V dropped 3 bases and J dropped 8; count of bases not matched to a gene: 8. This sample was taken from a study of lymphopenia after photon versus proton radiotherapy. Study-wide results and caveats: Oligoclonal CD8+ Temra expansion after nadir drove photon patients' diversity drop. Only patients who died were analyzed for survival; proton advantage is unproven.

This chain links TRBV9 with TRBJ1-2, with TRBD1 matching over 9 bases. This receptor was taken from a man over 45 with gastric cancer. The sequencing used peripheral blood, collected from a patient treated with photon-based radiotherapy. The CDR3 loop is CASSARQGVFGYTF. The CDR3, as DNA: TGTGCCAGCAGCGCCCGACAGGGGGTTTTCGGCTACACCTTC.